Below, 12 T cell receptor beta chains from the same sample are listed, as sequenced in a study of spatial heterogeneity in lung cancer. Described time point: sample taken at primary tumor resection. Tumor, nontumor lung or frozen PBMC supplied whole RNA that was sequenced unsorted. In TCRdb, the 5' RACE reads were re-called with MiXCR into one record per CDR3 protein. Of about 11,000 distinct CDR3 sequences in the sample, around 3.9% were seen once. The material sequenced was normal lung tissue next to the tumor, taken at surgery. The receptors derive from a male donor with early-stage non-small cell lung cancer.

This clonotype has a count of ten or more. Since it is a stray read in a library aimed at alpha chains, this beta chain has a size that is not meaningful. Here the CDR3 reads CSARVWQRVEAFF. CDR3 sequence (DNA): TGCAGTGCTAGAGTATGGCAAAGAGTTGAAGCTTTCTTT. The chain carries TRBV20-1 and TRBJ1-1; D unclear. This CDR3 has 13 residues. V lost 1 base, J lost 7 bases, and 13 bases lay in between. Germline loops: CDR1 DFQATT, CDR2 SNEGSKA (reference sequence).

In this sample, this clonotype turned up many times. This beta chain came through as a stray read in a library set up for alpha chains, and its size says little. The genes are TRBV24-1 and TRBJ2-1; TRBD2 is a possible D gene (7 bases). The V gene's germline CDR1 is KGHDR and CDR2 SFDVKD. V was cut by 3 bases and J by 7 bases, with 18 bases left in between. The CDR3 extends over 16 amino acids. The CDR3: CATSDTLGGGSNEQFF. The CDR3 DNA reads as TGTGCCACCAGTGATACGTTGGGGGGGGGCTCGAATGAGCAGTTCTTC.

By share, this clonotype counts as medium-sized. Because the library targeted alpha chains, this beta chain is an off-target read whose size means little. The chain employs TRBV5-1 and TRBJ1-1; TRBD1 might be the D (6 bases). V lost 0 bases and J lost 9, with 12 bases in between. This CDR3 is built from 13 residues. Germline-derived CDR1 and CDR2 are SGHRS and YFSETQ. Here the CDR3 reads CASSLDRAYKAFF. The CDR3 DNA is TGCGCCAGCAGCTTGGACAGGGCATACAAAGCTTTCTTT.

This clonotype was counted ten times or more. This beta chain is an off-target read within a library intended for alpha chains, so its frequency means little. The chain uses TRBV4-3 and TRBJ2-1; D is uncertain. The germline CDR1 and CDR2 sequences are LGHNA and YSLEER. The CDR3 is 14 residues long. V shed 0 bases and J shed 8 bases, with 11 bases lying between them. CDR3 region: CASSQELSNDEQFF. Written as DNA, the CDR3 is TGCGCCAGCAGCCAAGAACTGTCCAACGATGAGCAGTTCTTC.

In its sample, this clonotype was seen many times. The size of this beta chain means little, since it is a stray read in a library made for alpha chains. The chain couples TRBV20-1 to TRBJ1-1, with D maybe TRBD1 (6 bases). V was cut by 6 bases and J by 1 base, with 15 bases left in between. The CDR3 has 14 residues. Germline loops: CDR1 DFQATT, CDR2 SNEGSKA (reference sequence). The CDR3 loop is CSATGSRGNTEAFF. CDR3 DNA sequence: TGCAGTGCAACAGGCTCCAGGGGGAACACTGAAGCTTTCTTT.

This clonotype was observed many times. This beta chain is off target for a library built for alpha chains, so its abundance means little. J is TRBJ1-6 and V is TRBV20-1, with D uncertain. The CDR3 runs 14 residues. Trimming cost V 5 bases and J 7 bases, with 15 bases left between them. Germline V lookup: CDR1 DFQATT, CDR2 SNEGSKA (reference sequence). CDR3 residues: CSAPGKSDNSPLHF. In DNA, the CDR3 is TGCAGTGCTCCCGGGAAGTCCGACAATTCACCCCTCCACTTT.

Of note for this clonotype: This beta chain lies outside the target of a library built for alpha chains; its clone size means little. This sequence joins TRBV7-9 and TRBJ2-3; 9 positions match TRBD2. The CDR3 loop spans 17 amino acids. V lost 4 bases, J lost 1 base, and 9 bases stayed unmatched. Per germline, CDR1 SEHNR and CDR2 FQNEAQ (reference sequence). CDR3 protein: CASSSPGVAGGTDTQYF. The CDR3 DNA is TGTGCCAGCAGCTCTCCTGGGGTAGCGGGAGGCACAGATACGCAGTATTTT. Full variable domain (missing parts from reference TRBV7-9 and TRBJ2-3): DTGVSQNPRHKITKRGQNVTFRCDPISEHNRLYWYRQTLGQGPEFLTYFQNEAQLEKSRLLSDRFSAERPKGSFSTLEIQRTEQGDSAMYLCASSSPGVAGGTDTQYFGPGTRLTVL.

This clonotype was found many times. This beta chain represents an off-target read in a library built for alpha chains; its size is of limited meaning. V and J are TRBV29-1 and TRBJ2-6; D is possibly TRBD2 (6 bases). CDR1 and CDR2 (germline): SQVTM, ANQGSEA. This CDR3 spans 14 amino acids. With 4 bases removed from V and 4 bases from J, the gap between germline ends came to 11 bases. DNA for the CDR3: TGCAGCGTTGTTGGAGGGGCCGGGGCCAACGTCCTGACTTTC. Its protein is CSVVGGAGANVLTF.

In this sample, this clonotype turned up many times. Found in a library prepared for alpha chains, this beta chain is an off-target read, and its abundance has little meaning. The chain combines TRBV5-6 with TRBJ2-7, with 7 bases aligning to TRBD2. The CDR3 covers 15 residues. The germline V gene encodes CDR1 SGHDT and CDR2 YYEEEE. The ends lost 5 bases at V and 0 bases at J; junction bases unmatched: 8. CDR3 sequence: CASRNSGTYSYEQYF. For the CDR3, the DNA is TGTGCCAGCAGAAACAGCGGGACCTACTCCTACGAGCAGTACTTC.

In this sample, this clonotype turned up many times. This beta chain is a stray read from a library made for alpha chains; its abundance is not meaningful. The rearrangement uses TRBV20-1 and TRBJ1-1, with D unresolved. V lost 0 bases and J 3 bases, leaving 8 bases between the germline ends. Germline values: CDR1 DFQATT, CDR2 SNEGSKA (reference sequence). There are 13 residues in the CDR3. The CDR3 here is CSAREGRHTEAFF. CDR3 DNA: TGCAGTGCTAGAGAGGGGAGACACACTGAAGCTTTCTTT.

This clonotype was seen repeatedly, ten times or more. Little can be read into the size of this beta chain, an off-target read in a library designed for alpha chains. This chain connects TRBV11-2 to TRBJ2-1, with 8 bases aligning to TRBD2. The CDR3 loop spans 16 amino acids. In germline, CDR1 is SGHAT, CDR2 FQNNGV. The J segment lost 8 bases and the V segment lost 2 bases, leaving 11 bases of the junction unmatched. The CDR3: CASSLRMGTSMDEQFF. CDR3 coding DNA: TGTGCCAGCAGCTTAAGGATGGGGACTAGTATGGATGAGCAGTTCTTC. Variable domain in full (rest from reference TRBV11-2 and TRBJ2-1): EAGVAQSPRYKIIEKRQSVAFWCNPISGHATLYWYQQILGQGPKLLIQFQNNGVVDDSQLPKDRFSAERLKGVDSTLKIQPAKLEDSAVYLCASSLRMGTSMDEQFFGPGTRLTVL.

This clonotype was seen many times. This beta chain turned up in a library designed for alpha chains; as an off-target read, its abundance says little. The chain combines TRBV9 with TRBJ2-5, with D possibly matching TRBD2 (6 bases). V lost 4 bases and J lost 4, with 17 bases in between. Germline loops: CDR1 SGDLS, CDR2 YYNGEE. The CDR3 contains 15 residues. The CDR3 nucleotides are TGTGCCAGCAGCCCGGAGGGGCGATACGGAGAGACCCAGTACTTC. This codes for CASSPEGRYGETQYF.